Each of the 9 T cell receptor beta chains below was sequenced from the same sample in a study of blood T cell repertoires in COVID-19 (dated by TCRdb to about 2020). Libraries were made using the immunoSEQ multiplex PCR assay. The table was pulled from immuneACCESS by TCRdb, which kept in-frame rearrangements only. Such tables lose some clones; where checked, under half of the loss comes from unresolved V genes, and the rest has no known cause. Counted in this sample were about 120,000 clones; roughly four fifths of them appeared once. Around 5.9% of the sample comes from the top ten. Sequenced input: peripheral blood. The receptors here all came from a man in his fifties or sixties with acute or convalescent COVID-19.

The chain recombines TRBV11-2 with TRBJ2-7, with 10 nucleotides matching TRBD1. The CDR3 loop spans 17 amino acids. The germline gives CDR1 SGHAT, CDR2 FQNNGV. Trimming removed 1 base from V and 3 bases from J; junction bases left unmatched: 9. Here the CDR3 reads CASSLVGTGVAFYEQYF. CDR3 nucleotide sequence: TGTGCCAGCAGCTTAGTAGGGACAGGGGTTGCGTTCTACGAGCAGTACTTC.

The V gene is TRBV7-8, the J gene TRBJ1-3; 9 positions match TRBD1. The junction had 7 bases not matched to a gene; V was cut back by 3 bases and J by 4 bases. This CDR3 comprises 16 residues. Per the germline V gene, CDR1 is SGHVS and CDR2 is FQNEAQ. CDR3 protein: CASSFNTGGFGNTIYF. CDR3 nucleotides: TGTGCCAGCAGCTTCAACACAGGGGGCTTCGGAAACACCATATATTTT.

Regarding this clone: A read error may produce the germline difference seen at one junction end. The CDR3 spells CASSLNVAGGFRVF. The CDR3, as DNA: TGTGCCAGCAGCTTAAATGTAGCGGGAGGTTTTAGAGTCTTC. The chain combines TRBV7-2 with TRBJ2-1; 10 nucleotides align to TRBD2. The germline V gene has CDR1 SGHTA and CDR2 FQGNSA. CDR3 length equals 14 residues.

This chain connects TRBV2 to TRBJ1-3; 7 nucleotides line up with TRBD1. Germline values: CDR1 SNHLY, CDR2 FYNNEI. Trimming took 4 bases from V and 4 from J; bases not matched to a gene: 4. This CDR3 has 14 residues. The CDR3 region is CASSGRGQGNTIYF. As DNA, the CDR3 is TGTGCCAGCAGTGGGAGGGGACAGGGAAACACCATATATTTT.

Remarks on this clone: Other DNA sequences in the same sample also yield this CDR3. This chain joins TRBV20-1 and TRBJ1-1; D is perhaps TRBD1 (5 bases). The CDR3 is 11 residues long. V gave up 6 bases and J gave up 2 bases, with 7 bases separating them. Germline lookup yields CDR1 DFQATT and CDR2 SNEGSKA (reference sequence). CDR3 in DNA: TGCAGTGCAAGGGGAAACACTGAAGCTTTCTTT. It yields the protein CSARGNTEAFF.

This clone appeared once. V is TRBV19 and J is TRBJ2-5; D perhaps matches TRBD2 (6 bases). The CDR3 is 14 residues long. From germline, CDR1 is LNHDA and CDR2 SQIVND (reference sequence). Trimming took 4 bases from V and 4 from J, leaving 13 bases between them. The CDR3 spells CASSTRRAGETQYF. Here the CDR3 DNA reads TGTGCCAGTAGTACTAGGAGGGCCGGAGAGACCCAGTACTTC.

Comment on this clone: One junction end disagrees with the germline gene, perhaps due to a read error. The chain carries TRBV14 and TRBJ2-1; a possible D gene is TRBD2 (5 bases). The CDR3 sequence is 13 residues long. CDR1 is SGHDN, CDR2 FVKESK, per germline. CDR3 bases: TGTGCCAGCAGCCCTAGCTCCTCCAATGAGCAGTTCTTC. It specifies CASSPSSSNEQFF. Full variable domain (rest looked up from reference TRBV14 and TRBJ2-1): EAGVTQFPSHSVIEKGQTVTLRCDPISGHDNLYWYRRVMGKEIKFLLHFVKESKQDESGMPNNRFLAERTGGTYSTLKVQPAELEDSGVYFCASSPSSSNEQFFGPGTRLTVL.

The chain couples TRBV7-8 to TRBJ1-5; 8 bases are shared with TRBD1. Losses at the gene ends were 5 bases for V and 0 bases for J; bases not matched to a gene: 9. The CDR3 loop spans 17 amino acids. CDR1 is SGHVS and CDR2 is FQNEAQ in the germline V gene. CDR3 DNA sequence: TGTGCCAGCAGCACCCCGGGACAGGATTATAGCAATCAGCCCCAGCATTTT. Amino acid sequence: CASSTPGQDYSNQPQHF.

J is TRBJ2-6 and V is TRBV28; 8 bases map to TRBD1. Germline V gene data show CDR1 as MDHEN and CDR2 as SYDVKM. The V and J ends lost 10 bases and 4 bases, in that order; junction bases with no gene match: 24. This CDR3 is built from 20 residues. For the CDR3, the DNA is TGTGCCACCCAACCCCGGGACAGGACTAATCTCGGGTCCGGGGCCAACGTCCTGACTTTC. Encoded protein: CATQPRDRTNLGSGANVLTF.